This T cell receptor beta chain was sequenced for a study of T-cell memory formation after mild COVID-19. Study-wide results and limits: Clones shrinking from day 15 to 85 showed even CD4/CD8 mixes; later expanders tilted CD4+. The authors did not confirm SARS-CoV-2 specificity of second-wave clones peaking day 37.

TCRdb re-analysed the 5' RACE reads in MiXCR, keeping a single row per CDR3 protein. The sample includes more than 100,000 distinct CDR3 sequences, about 18% seen only once; the top ten take 4% to 6%. Trimming cost V 5 bases and J 9 bases, with 8 bases left between them. This CDR3 region has 12 residues. This clonotype showed up just a few times. No antigen is known for it. The V call is TRBV12-3 or TRBV12-4, the J call TRBJ1-6; no clear D. The specimen was PBMCs or a T cell subset sorted from them (not recorded which). The receptor comes from a man aged 18 to 30 who had mild COVID-19 (a few samples of this study predate the infection). Cell type and time point are not known. The CDR3 region has the DNA TGTGCCAGCAGTCCCCCCTTTTCACCCCTCCACTTT. Its protein is CASSPPFSPLHF.